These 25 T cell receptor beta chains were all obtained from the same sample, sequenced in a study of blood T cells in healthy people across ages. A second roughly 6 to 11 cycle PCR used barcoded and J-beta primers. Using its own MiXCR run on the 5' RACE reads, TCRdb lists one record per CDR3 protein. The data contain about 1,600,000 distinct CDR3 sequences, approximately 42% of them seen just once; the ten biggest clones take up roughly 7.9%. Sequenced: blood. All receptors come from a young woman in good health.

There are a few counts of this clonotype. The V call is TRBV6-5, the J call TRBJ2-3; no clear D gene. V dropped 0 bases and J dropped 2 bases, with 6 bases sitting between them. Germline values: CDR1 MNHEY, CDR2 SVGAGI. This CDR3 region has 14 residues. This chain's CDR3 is CASSYSTPTDTQYF. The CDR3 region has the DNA TGTGCCAGCAGTTACTCGACGCCCACAGATACGCAGTATTTT.

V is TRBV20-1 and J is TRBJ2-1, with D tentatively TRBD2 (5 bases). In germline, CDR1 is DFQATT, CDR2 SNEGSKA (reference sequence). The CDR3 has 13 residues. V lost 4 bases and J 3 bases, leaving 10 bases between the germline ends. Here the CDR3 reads CSANTDYYNEQFF. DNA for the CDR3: TGCAGTGCTAACACCGACTACTACAATGAGCAGTTCTTC.

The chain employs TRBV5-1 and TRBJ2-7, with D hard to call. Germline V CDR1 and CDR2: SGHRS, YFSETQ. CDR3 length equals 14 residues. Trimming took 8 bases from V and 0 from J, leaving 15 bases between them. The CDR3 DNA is TGCGCCAGTCGACTTGGGCCAGTCTCCTACGAGCAGTACTTC. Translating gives CASRLGPVSYEQYF. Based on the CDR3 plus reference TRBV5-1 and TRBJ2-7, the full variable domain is KAGVTQTPRYLIKTRGQQVTLSCSPISGHRSVSWYQQTPGQGLQFLFEYFSETQRNKGNFPGRFSGRQFSNSRSEMNVSTLELGDSALYLCASRLGPVSYEQYFGPGTRLTVT.

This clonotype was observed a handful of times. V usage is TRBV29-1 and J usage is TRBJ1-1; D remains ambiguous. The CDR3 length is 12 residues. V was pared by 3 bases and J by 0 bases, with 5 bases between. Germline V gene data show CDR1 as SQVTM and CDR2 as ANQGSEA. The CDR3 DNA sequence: TGCAGCGTTGATATGGTGAACACTGAAGCTTTCTTT. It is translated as CSVDMVNTEAFF.

The chain's CDR3 is CPGTEAFF. CDR3 DNA sequence: TGTCCAGGGACTGAAGCTTTCTTT. The chain combines TRBV27 with TRBJ1-1; D possibly corresponds to TRBD1 (5 bases). This CDR3 spans 8 amino acids. The V gene's germline CDR1 is MNHEY and CDR2 SMNVEV (reference sequence).

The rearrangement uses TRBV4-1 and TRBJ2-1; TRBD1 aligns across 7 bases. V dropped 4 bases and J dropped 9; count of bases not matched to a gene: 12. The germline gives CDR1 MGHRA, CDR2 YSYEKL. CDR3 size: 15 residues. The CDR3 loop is CASSPQGGSLSEQFF. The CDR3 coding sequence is TGCGCCAGCAGCCCCCAAGGGGGCAGTCTGAGTGAGCAGTTCTTC.

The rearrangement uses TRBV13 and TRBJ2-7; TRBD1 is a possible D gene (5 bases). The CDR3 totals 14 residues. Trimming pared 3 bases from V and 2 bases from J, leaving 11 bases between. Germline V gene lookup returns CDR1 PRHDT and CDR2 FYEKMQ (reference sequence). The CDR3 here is CASSFQQATYEQYF. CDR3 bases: TGTGCCAGCAGCTTCCAACAGGCGACCTACGAGCAGTACTTC.

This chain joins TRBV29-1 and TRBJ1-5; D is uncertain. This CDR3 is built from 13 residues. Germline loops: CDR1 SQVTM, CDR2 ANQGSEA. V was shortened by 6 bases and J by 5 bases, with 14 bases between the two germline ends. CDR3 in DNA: TGCAGCGTAGGCACTAGTTCCGATCAGCCCCAGCATTTT. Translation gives CSVGTSSDQPQHF. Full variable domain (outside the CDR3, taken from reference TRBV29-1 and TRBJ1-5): SAVISQKPSRDICQRGTSLTIQCQVDSQVTMMFWYRQQPGQSLTLIATANQGSEATYESGFVIDKFPISRPNLTFSTLTVSNMSPEDSSIYLCSVGTSSDQPQHFGDGTRLSIL.

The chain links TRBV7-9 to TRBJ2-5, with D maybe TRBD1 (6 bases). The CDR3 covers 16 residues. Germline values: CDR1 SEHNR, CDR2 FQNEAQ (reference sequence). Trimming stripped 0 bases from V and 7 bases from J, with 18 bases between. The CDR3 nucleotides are TGTGCCAGCAGCTTAGCACTGGACCATGTAGGGGGGACCCAGTACTTC. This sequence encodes CASSLALDHVGGTQYF. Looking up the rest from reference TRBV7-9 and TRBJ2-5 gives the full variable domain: DTGVSQNPRHKITKRGQNVTFRCDPISEHNRLYWYRQTLGQGPEFLTYFQNEAQLEKSRLLSDRFSAERPKGSFSTLEIQRTEQGDSAMYLCASSLALDHVGGTQYFGPGTRLLVL.

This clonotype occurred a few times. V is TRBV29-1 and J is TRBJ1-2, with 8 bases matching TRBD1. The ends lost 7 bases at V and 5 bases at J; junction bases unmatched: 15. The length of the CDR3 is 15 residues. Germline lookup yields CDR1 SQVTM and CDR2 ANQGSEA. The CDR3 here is CSADREDRDVYGYTF. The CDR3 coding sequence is TGCAGCGCAGACAGGGAGGACAGGGATGTTTATGGCTACACCTTC. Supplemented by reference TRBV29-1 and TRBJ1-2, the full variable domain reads SAVISQKPSRDICQRGTSLTIQCQVDSQVTMMFWYRQQPGQSLTLIATANQGSEATYESGFVIDKFPISRPNLTFSTLTVSNMSPEDSSIYLCSADREDRDVYGYTFGSGTRLTVV.

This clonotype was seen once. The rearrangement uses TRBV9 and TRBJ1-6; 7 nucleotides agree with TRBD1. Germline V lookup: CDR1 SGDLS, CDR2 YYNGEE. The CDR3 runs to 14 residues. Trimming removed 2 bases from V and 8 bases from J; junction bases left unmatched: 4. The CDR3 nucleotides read TGTGCCAGCAGCGTCGACAGGGAGTATTCACCCCTCCACTTT. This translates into CASSVDREYSPLHF.

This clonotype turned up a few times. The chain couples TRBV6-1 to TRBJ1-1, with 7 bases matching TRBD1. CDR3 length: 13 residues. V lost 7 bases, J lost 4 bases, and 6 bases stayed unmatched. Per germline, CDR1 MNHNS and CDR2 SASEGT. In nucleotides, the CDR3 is TGTGCCAGCATTCGACAGGGTAGCACTGAAGCTTTCTTT. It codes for CASIRQGSTEAFF.

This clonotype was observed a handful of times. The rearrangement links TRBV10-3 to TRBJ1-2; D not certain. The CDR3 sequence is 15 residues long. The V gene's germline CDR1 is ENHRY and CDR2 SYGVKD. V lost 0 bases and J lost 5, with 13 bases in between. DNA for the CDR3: TGTGCCATCAGTGAGTCCCGGGAGAAAACGTATGGCTACACCTTC. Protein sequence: CAISESREKTYGYTF.

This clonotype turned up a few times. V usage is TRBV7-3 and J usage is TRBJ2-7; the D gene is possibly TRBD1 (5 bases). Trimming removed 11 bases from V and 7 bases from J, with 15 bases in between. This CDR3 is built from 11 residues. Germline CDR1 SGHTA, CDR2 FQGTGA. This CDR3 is CAFLGAGEQYF. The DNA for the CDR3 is TGTGCCTTCCTTGGGGCAGGGGAGCAGTACTTC.

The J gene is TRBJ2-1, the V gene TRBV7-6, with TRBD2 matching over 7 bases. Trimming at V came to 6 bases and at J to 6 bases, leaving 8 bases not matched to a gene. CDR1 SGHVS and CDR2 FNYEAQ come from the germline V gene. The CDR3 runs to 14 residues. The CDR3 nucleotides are TGTGCCAGCAGGACCGGACTAGGCGGCAATGAGCAGTTCTTC. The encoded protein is CASRTGLGGNEQFF.

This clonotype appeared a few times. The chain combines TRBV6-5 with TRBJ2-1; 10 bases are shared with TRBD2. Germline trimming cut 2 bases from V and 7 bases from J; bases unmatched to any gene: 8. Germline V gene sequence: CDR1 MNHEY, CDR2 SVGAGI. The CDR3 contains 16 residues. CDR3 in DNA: TGTGCCAGCAGTTACCCGATCAGCGGGGGGGCGAATGAGCAGTTCTTC. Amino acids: CASSYPISGGANEQFF.

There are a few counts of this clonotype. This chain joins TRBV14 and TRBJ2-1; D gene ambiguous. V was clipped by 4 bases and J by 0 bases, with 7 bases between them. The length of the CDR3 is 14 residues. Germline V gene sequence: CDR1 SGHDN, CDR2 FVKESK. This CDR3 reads CASSRRISYNEQFF. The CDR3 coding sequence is TGTGCCAGCAGCCGCCGGATCTCCTACAATGAGCAGTTCTTC.

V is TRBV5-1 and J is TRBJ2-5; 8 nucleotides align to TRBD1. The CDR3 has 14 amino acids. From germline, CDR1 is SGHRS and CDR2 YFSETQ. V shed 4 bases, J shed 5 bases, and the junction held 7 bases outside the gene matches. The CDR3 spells CASSRKTGAETQYF. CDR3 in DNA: TGCGCCAGCAGCAGAAAGACAGGGGCGGAGACCCAGTACTTC.

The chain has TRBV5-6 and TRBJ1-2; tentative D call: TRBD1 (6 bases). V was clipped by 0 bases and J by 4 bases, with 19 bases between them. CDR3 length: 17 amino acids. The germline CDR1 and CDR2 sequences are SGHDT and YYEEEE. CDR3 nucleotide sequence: TGTGCCAGCAGCTTGGGGGGAACAGGGAGTCCCACCTATGGCTACACCTTC. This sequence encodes CASSLGGTGSPTYGYTF.

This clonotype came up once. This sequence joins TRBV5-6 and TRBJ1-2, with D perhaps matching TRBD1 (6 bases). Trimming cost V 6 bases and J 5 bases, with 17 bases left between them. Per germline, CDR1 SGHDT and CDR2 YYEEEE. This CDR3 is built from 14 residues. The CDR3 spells CASTSTGPLYGYTF. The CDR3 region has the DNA TGTGCCAGCACGTCAACAGGGCCATTATATGGCTACACCTTC.

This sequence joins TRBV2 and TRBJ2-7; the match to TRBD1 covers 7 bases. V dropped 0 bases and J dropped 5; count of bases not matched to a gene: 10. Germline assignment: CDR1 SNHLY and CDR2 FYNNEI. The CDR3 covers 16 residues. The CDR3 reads CASSEAYDRVVHEQYF. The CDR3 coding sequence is TGTGCCAGCAGTGAAGCCTACGACAGGGTAGTGCACGAGCAGTACTTC.

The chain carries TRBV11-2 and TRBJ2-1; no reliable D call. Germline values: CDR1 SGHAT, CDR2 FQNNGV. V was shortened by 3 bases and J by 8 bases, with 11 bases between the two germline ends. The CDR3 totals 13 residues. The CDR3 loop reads CASSFGRLDEQFF. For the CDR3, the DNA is TGTGCCAGCAGCTTCGGCCGACTCGATGAGCAGTTCTTC. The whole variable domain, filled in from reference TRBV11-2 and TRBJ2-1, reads EAGVAQSPRYKIIEKRQSVAFWCNPISGHATLYWYQQILGQGPKLLIQFQNNGVVDDSQLPKDRFSAERLKGVDSTLKIQPAKLEDSAVYLCASSFGRLDEQFFGPGTRLTVL.

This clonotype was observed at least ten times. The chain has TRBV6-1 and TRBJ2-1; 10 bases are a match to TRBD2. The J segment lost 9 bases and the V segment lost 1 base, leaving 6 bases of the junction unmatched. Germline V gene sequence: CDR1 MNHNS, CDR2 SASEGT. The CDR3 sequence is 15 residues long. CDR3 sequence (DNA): TGTGCCAGCAGTGAAGGGGTAGCGGGGGGTTTTGAGCAGTTCTTC. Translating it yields CASSEGVAGGFEQFF.

The CDR3 DNA sequence: TGTGCCAGCAGTCAATCTAGCGGCTACTACAATGAGCAGTACTTC. Translation gives CASSQSSGYYNEQYF. The V gene is TRBV28, the J gene TRBJ2-1, with TRBD2 identical over 7 bases. The J call is in doubt because the DNA end fits TRBJ2-7 better. Germline CDR1 is MDHEN and CDR2 is SYDVKM. CDR3 size: 15 residues.

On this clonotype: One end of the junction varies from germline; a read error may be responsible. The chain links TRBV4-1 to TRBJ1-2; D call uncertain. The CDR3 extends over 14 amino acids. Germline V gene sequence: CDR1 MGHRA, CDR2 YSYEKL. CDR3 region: CTSSPWTLTNGYTF. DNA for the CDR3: TGCACCAGCAGCCCTTGGACTCTTACCAATGGCTACACCTTC.